Listed below are T cell receptor beta chains from one sample, sequenced in a study of T-cell memory formation after mild COVID-19. From the 5' RACE reads, TCRdb called clonotypes with MiXCR, one entry per CDR3 protein. Of 210,000 or so distinct CDR3 sequences listed, approximately 30% were seen once; the top ten hold 10% to 12%. Input material: PBMCs or a T cell subset sorted from them (not recorded which). Source of these receptors: an adult woman who had mild COVID-19 (a few samples of this study predate the infection). Cell type and time point are not known. The CDR3 runs from the conserved cysteine through the conserved F or W. D genes are given only for firm matches. Part of the rows lack a size; the others show once, few, many or a class for expanded clones.

CATGTHYEQYF,TGTGCCACCGGGACGCACTACGAGCAGTACTTC,-,TRBJ2-7,TRBV7-9,-
CASNIQGTYNEQFF,TGTGCCAGCAACATCCAGGGAACCTACAATGAGCAGTTCTTC,few,TRBJ2-1,TRBV12-3/TRBV12-4,-
CASSASTGETGYTF,TGTGCCAGCAGCGCCTCGACAGGGGAGACGGGCTACACCTTC,-,TRBJ1-2,TRBV5-6,TRBD1
CASSQESFAASPGVVDQYF,TGCGCCAGCAGCCAAGAGAGCTTCGCGGCTAGCCCGGGGGTGGTTGACCAGTACTTC,few,TRBJ2-5,TRBV4-1,-
CASSEYGDRPNTGELFF,TGTGCCAGCAGTGAATATGGGGACAGACCGAACACCGGGGAGCTGTTTTTT,-,TRBJ2-2,TRBV2,TRBD1
CASSAGAGTGRSGNEQFF,TGTGCCAGCAGTGCGGGGGCAGGGACGGGTCGTTCGGGCAATGAGCAGTTCTTC,-,TRBJ2-1,TRBV2,-
CASSQNRGYEAFF,TGTGCCAGCAGCCAAAACAGGGGGTATGAAGCTTTCTTT,few,TRBJ1-1,TRBV3-1,TRBD1
CSVQAGSKTEAFF,TGCAGCGTTCAGGCAGGGTCTAAAACTGAAGCTTTCTTT,many,TRBJ1-1,TRBV29-1,-
CAIRSGLSGGTEAFF,TGTGCCATCAGATCCGGACTCTCGGGAGGGACTGAAGCTTTCTTT,-,TRBJ1-1,TRBV10-3,-
CASSEGDRGETQYF,TGTGCCAGCAGTGAAGGTGACAGGGGGGAGACCCAGTACTTC,-,TRBJ2-5,TRBV2,TRBD1
CSASSVQGASDTQYF,TGCAGTGCTAGTTCCGTCCAGGGGGCGTCAGATACGCAGTATTTT,-,TRBJ2-3,TRBV20-1,TRBD1
CASSNHQSSPEQFF,TGTGCCAGTAGTAATCACCAATCGAGCCCCGAGCAGTTCTTC,-,TRBJ2-1,TRBV19,-
CASSEAGEGNTEAFF,TGTGCCAGCAGCGAGGCTGGGGAGGGGAACACTGAAGCTTTCTTT,few,TRBJ1-1,TRBV9,-
CASSPGGLNTEAFF,TGTGCCAGCTCACCCGGGGGCTTGAACACTGAAGCTTTCTTT,few,TRBJ1-1,TRBV18,-
CASSSPWTGETEAFF,TGTGCCAGCAGTTCCCCCTGGACAGGGGAAACTGAAGCTTTCTTT,-,TRBJ1-1,TRBV6-2/TRBV6-3,TRBD1
CASSERGRADNEQFF,TGTGCCAGCAGTGAACGCGGGAGGGCCGACAATGAGCAGTTCTTC,-,TRBJ2-1,TRBV6-1,TRBD2
CASSSEWDQPQHF,TGTGCCAGCAGTTCGGAGTGGGATCAGCCCCAGCATTTT,few,TRBJ1-5,TRBV6-5,-
CATSRVRTSGRNTQYF,TGTGCCACCAGCAGAGTGCGGACTAGCGGGAGGAATACGCAGTATTTT,-,TRBJ2-3,TRBV15,TRBD2
CASSIGPGFYEQYF,TGTGCCAGTAGTATAGGGCCAGGGTTCTACGAGCAGTACTTC,few,TRBJ2-7,TRBV19,-
CSVAGLASGADTQYF,TGCAGCGTTGCGGGACTAGCCTCGGGCGCAGATACGCAGTATTTT,-,TRBJ2-3,TRBV29-1,TRBD2
CASSFRDRVYEQFF,TGTGCCAGCAGCTTCCGGGACAGGGTTTATGAGCAGTTCTTC,-,TRBJ2-1,TRBV7-9,TRBD1
CASSPPPAGGAQETQYF,TGTGCCAGCAGTCCCCCCCCCGCGGGGGGGGCCCAAGAGACCCAGTACTTC,-,TRBJ2-5,TRBV6-6,TRBD2
CASSSGLRGSSPLHF,TGTGCCAGCAGCTCGGGACTTCGAGGAAGTTCACCCCTCCACTTT,-,TRBJ1-6,TRBV5-6,-
CASSLWGAKEKLFF,TGTGCCAGCAGTTTGTGGGGGGCGAAAGAAAAACTGTTTTTT,few,TRBJ1-4,TRBV12-3/TRBV12-4,-
CASSLWTADNEQFF,TGTGCCAGTAGTCTCTGGACTGCGGACAATGAGCAGTTCTTC,few,TRBJ2-1,TRBV19,-
CASSQDWGAYEQYF,TGCGCCAGCAGCCAAGACTGGGGGGCTTACGAGCAGTACTTC,few,TRBJ2-7,TRBV4-3,-
CSVEGGKNEQFF,TGCAGCGTTGAAGGGGGCAAGAATGAGCAGTTCTTC,few,TRBJ2-1,TRBV29-1,-
CASRPPGGHTGELFF,TGTGCCAGCAGGCCTCCGGGGGGGCACACCGGGGAGCTGTTTTTT,-,TRBJ2-2,TRBV9,TRBD2
CASSQHRGASPGTEAFF,TGTGCCAGCAGCCAGCATCGGGGGGCTAGTCCGGGCACTGAAGCTTTCTTT,-,TRBJ1-1,TRBV7-9,-
CSARGPSGSYGYTF,TGCAGTGCTAGAGGCCCCTCCGGGAGCTATGGCTACACCTTC,few,TRBJ1-2,TRBV20-1,-